Below, one TCR beta chain is given with its context. What it binds is not known. The data derive from a study of identical twins. Study-wide points: Twin-shared out-of-frame alpha sequences were enriched for low generation probability.

TCRdb itself ran the 5' RACE reads through MiXCR, one entry per CDR3 protein. The sample has more than 1.5 million distinct CDR3 sequences, under 35% seen once. The CDR3 is 14 amino acids. The germline V and J ends were trimmed by 4 bases and 4 bases, with 11 bases remaining between them. Germline V CDR1 and CDR2: MNHNS, SASEGT. The receptor's source is a newborn girl in good health. The chain is built from TRBV6-1 and TRBJ2-4; D might be TRBD1 (6 bases). The sequenced material came from cord blood. CDR3 region: CASSAQGRKNIQYF. The CDR3 DNA follows: TGTGCCAGCAGTGCCCAGGGGCGGAAAAACATTCAGTACTTC.